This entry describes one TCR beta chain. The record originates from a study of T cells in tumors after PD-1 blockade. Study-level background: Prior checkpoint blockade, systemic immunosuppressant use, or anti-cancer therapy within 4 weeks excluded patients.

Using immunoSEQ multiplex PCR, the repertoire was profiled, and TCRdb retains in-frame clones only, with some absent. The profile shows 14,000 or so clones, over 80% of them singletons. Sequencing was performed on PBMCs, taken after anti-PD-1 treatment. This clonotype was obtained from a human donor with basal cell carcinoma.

In nucleotides, the CDR3 is TGTGCCAGCAGCCAAACCCGGGACGGGTACAATGAGCAGTTCTTC. It specifies CASSQTRDGYNEQFF. V gene TRBV7-3 combines with J gene TRBJ2-1; tentatively, D is TRBD1 or TRBD2 (5 bases each). The CDR3 is made up of 15 amino acids. Germline V gene lookup returns CDR1 SGHTA and CDR2 FQGTGA. The V and J ends lost 5 bases and 4 bases respectively, with 15 bases between them.